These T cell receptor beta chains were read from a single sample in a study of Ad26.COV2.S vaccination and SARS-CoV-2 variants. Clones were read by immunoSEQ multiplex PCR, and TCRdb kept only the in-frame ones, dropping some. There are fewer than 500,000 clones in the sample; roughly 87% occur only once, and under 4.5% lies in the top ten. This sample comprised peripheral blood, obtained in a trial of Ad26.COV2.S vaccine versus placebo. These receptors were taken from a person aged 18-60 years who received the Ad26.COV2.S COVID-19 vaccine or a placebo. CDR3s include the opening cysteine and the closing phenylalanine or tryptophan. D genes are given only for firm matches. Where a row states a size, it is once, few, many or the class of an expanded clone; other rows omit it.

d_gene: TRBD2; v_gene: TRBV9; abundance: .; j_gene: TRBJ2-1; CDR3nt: TGTGCCAGCAGCGTGGGACTAGCGGGATTTAATGAGCAGTTCTTC; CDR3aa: CASSVGLAGFNEQFF
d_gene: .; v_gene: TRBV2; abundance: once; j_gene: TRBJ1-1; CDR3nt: TGTGCCAGCAGTGAGCAGGAGCTCACTGAAGCTTTCTTT; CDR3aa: CASSEQELTEAFF
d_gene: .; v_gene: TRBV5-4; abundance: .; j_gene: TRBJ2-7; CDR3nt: TGTGCCAGCAGCTTTTGGGAGTCTCTGGAGCAGTACTTC; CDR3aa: CASSFWESLEQYF
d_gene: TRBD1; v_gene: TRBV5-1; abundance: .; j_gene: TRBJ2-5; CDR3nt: TGCGCCAGCTATGACAGGGAGATTGAGACCCAGTACTTC; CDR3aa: CASYDREIETQYF
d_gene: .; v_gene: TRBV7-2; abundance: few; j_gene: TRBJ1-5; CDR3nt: TGTGCCAGCAGCTTAGCGCTTTGGGGCAATCAGCCCCAGCATTTT; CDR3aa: CASSLALWGNQPQHF
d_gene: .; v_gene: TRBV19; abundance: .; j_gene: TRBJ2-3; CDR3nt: TGTGCCAGTAGCATGAACCCGGGACTTCCCACAGATACGCAGTATTTT; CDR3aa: CASSMNPGLPTDTQYF
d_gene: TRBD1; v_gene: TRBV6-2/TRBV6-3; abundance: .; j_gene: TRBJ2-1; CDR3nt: TGTGCCAGCAGTCCCTGGAACGGACAGGGCAGGCCCTACAATGAGCAGTTCTTC; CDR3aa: CASSPWNGQGRPYNEQFF
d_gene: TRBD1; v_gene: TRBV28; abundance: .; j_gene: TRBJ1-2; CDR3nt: TGTGCCAGCAGTGTGCAGGGGGCCAGCTATGGCTACACCTTC; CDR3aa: CASSVQGASYGYTF
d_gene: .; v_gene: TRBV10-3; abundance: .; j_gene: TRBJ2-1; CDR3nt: TGTGCCATCAGTGAGATGACCGCAAGCTCCTACAATGAGCAGTTCTTC; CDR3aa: CAISEMTASSYNEQFF
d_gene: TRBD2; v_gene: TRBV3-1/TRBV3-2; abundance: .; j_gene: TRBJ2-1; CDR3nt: TGTGCCAGCAGCCAACAAAGCGGGGCGTACAATGAGCAGTTCTTC; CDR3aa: CASSQQSGAYNEQFF
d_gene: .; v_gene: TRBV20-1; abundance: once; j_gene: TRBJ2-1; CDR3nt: TGCAGAGGACCAGGGGAGAAGTTCTTC; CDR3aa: CRGPGEKFF
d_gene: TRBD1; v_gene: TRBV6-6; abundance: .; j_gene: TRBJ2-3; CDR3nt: TGTGCCAGCAGGGACAGGGGGGTCACAGATACGCAGTATTTT; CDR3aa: CASRDRGVTDTQYF
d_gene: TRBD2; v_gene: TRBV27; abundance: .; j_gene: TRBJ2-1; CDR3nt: TGTGCCAGCAGTCCCGAAGCGGGAGCCGTATACAATGAGCAGTTCTTC; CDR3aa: CASSPEAGAVYNEQFF
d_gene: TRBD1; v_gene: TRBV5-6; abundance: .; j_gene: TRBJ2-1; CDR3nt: TGTGCCAGCAGCCACCGGGACAGGGCCCCGTTCTTC; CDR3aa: CASSHRDRAPFF
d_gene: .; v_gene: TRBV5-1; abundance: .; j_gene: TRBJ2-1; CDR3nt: TGCGCCAGCAGCTTTTTCTCGGGTTATAGCGGCTCCTACAATGAGCAGTTCTTC; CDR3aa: CASSFFSGYSGSYNEQFF